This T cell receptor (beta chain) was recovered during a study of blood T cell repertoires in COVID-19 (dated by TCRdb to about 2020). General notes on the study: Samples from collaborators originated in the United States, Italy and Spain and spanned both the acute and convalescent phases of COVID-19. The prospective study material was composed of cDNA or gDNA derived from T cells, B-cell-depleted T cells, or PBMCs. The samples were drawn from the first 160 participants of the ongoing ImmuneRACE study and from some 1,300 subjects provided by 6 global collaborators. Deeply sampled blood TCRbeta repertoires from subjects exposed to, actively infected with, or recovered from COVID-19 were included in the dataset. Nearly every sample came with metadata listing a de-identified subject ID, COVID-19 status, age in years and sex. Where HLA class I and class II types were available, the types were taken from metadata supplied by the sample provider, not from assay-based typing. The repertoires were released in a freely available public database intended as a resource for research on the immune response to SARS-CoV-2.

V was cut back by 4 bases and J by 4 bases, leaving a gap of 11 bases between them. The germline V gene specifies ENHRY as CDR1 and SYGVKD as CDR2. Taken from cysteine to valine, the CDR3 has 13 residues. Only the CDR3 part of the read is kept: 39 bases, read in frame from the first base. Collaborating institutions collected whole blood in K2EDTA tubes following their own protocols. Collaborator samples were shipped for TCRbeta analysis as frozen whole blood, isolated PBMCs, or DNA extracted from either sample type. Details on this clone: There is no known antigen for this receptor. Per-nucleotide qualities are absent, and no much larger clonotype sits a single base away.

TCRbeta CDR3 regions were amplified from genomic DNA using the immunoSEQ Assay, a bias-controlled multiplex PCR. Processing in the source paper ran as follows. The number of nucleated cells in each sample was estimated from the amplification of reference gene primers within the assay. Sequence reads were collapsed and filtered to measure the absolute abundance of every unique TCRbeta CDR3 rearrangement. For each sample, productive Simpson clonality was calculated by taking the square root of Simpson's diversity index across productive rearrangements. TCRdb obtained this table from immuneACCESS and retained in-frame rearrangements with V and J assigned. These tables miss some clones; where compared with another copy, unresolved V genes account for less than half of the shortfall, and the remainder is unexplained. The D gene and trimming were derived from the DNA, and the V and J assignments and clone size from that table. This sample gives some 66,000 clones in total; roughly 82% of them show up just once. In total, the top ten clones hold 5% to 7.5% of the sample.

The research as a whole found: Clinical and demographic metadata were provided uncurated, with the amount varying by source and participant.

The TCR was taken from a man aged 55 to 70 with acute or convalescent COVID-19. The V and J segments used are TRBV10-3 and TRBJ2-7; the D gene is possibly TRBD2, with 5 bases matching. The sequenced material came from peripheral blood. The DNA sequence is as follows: TGTGCCATCAGTGGCGGGTCGAAATACGAGCAGTACGTC. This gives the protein CAISGGSKYEQYV.